Sequencing of this TCR beta chain was carried out in a study of OX40 agonist ivuxolimab in advanced cancers. Produced via immunoSEQ multiplex PCR; TCRdb's table is partial and in-frame only. The sample contains roughly 70,000 clones, roughly 78% of which appear only once. CDR3 length: 15 amino acids. Germline values: CDR1 SGDLS, CDR2 YYNGEE. The V segment lost 0 bases and the J segment 2 bases; nucleotides outside the gene matches: 5. This chain links TRBV9 with TRBJ2-7; TRBD1 matches at 7 bases. Source: CD4+ or CD8+ T cells sorted from blood, taken in a trial of the OX40 agonist ivuxolimab. This TCR came from an adult with an advanced solid tumor such as melanoma, head and neck, liver or kidney cancer. The CDR3 coding sequence is TGTGCCAGCAGCGTAGCCCCAGGACAGGCCTACGAGCAGTACTTC. This gives the protein CASSVAPGQAYEQYF.